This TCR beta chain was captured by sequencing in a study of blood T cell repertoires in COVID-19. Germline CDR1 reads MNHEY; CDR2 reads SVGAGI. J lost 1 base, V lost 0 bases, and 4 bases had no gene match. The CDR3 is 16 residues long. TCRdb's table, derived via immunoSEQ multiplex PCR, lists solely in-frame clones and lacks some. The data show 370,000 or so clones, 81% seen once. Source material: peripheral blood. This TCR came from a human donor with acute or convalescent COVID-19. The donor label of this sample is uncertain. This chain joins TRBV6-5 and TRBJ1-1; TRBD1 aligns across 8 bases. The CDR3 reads CASSYSLDRANTEAFF. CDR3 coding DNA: TGTGCCAGCAGTTACTCTTTGGACAGGGCGAACACTGAAGCTTTCTTT.